A single sample is the source of the 25 T cell receptor beta chains below, sequenced in a study of regulatory T cells in long-lasting Graves disease. Sample time point: persistent/refractory GD, antithyroid drugs over 5 years with positive TRAb. Isolated PBMC RNA provided the starting material for the TCR library. Sequencing libraries for TCR beta were prepared with iRepertoire HTBI primers and Arm-PCR of CDR3 regions. TCRdb independently ran MiXCR on the multiplex PCR reads; one entry per CDR3 protein. The table lists almost 350,000 distinct CDR3 sequences, about 20% of them singletons. This specimen was peripheral blood mononuclear cells (PBMCs), taken when the disease was refractory, from a patient treated with antithyroid drugs. The receptors stem from a female donor with Graves disease.

The V call is TRBV6-5, the J call TRBJ2-5, with 11 nucleotides matching TRBD2. This CDR3 region has 16 residues. Germline V gene data show CDR1 as MNHEY and CDR2 as SVGAGI. Trimming removed 4 bases from V and 5 bases from J; junction bases left unmatched: 9. The CDR3 DNA follows: TGTGCCAGCAGTTTGGGACTAGCGGTAGGGAGGGAGACCCAGTACTTC. Amino acids: CASSLGLAVGRETQYF.

About this clonotype: A read error may produce the germline difference seen at one junction end. The V call is TRBV9, the J call TRBJ2-7; no clear D. The CDR3 extends over 14 amino acids. Germline V gives CDR1 SGDLS, CDR2 YYNGEE. The CDR3 here is CASSSAELGYEQYF. The CDR3 DNA is TGTGCCAGCAGCTCGGCGGAGCTAGGATACGAGCAGTATTTC.

This clonotype was counted a few times. The chain is built from TRBV20-1 and TRBJ2-3; TRBD2 is a possible D gene (5 bases). V dropped 1 base and J dropped 3 bases, with 8 bases sitting between them. The germline V gene encodes CDR1 DFQATT and CDR2 SNEGSKA (reference sequence). There are 13 residues in the CDR3. The CDR3 DNA is TGCAGTGCTAGAGTTGAGGGAACAGATACGCAGTATTTT. This translates into CSARVEGTDTQYF.

The sample holds many counts of this clonotype. This sequence joins TRBV2 and TRBJ2-7, with TRBD2 matching 13 bases. The CDR3 runs to 16 residues. The V and J ends lost 6 bases and 6 bases, in that order; junction bases with no gene match: 11. Germline V lookup: CDR1 SNHLY, CDR2 FYNNEI. The CDR3 spells CASRDLGLAGRGEQYF. The CDR3 bases are TGTGCCAGCAGGGACCTGGGACTAGCGGGGAGGGGCGAGCAGTACTTC.

This clonotype was recorded many times. J is TRBJ1-2 and V is TRBV5-5, with 10 bases that match TRBD1. Losses at the gene ends were 5 bases for V and 10 bases for J; bases not matched to a gene: 8. The CDR3 is made up of 13 amino acids. Looked up from germline, CDR1 is SGHKS and CDR2 is YYEKEE (reference sequence). CDR3 coding DNA: TGTGCCAGCAGGCTTCCGGACAGGGGGGACTACACCTTC. This sequence encodes CASRLPDRGDYTF. Full variable domain (outside the CDR3, taken from reference TRBV5-5 and TRBJ1-2): DAGVTQSPTHLIKTRGQQVTLRCSPISGHKSVSWYQQVLGQGPQFIFQYYEKEERGRGNFPDRFSARQFPNYSSELNVNALLLGDSALYLCASRLPDRGDYTFGSGTRLTVV.

This clonotype was counted many times. The V and J genes are TRBV29-1 and TRBJ1-1; 11 bases are shared with TRBD1. Trimming at V came to 7 bases and at J to 5 bases, leaving 12 bases not matched to a gene. From germline, CDR1 is SQVTM and CDR2 ANQGSEA. The CDR3 loop spans 15 amino acids. The CDR3 is CSGSGTGGSRTEAFF. Written as DNA, the CDR3 is TGCAGCGGATCCGGGACAGGGGGTTCGCGGACTGAAGCTTTCTTT.

Ten or more counts support this clonotype. The rearrangement uses TRBV24-1 and TRBJ2-6; D is unclear. CDR1 KGHDR and CDR2 SFDVKD come from the germline V gene. This CDR3 comprises 16 residues. The germline V and J ends were trimmed by 4 bases and 2 bases, with 11 bases remaining between them. The CDR3 reads CATSDPPGPGANVLTF. In DNA, the CDR3 is TGTGCCACCAGTGACCCACCCGGTCCTGGGGCCAACGTCCTGACTTTC.

There are many counts of this clonotype. The rearrangement joins TRBV12-3 or TRBV12-4 to TRBJ1-1, with 7 bases fitting TRBD1. The CDR3 is made up of 15 amino acids. After removal of 5 bases from V and 0 bases from J, the junction contained 6 bases not matched to a gene. The CDR3 sequence is CASSDRARMNTEAFF. The DNA of the CDR3 is TGTGCCAGCAGTGACAGGGCCCGGATGAACACTGAAGCTTTCTTT.

This clonotype was counted many times. This chain joins TRBV2 and TRBJ1-2; no definite D call. The CDR3 covers 13 residues. Germline V gives CDR1 SNHLY, CDR2 FYNNEI. Trimming removed 3 bases from V and 4 bases from J, with 9 bases in between. CDR3 loop: CASSEQWGYGYTF. CDR3 DNA sequence: TGTGCCAGCAGTGAGCAGTGGGGCTATGGCTACACCTTC.

This clonotype was counted between two and nine times. The CDR3 region is CASSYVQGAYEQYF. The CDR3, as DNA: TGTGCCAGCAGTTATGTACAGGGGGCCTACGAGCAGTACTTC. The chain is built from TRBV6-5 and TRBJ2-7; 8 positions agree with TRBD1. Per germline, CDR1 MNHEY and CDR2 SVGAGI. The CDR3 spans 14 residues. V gave up 3 bases and J gave up 2 bases; unmatched junction bases: 3.

This clonotype was seen at least ten times. V gene TRBV28 combines with J gene TRBJ2-5, with 12 bases identical to TRBD2. The CDR3 totals 14 residues. Per the germline V gene, CDR1 is MDHEN and CDR2 is SYDVKM. Trimming cost V 11 bases and J 4 bases; bases outside gene matches: 8. This CDR3 is CAVLAGGPGETQYF. DNA of the CDR3: TGTGCCGTGCTAGCGGGAGGGCCGGGAGAGACCCAGTACTTC.

This clonotype came up many times. The V and J genes are TRBV28 and TRBJ1-1; TRBD1 matches 10 bases. Germline lookup yields CDR1 MDHEN and CDR2 SYDVKM. This CDR3 contains 14 residues. V was pared by 6 bases and J by 7 bases, with 8 bases of the junction left unmatched. DNA for the CDR3: TGTGCCAGCAGAGCGACAGGGGGCCCTAATGAAGCTTTCTTT. This translates into CASRATGGPNEAFF.

V gene TRBV5-6 combines with J gene TRBJ2-2, with 10 positions matching TRBD1. Germline CDR1 and CDR2: SGHDT and YYEEEE. Trimming took 1 base from V and 6 from J; bases not matched to a gene: 3. The CDR3 is 15 amino acids. This CDR3 is CASSLLDRGAGELFF. The CDR3 DNA sequence: TGTGCCAGCAGCTTGCTGGACAGGGGGGCCGGGGAGCTGTTTTTT.

The CDR3 spells CASSQGQYGGNQPQHF. CDR3 DNA sequence: TGCGCCAGCAGCCAAGGACAGTATGGTGGCAATCAGCCCCAGCATTTT. V and J are TRBV4-1 and TRBJ1-5, with a weak D call TRBD1 (5 bases). Trimming left V 1 base short and J 2 bases short, with 12 bases between. Per germline, CDR1 MGHRA and CDR2 YSYEKL. The CDR3 spans 16 residues.

This clonotype showed up just once. The V and J genes are TRBV7-3 and TRBJ2-7; a weak D match, TRBD2 (5 bases). V lost 5 bases and J lost 5, with 16 bases in between. Germline CDR1 is SGHTA and CDR2 is FQGTGA. The CDR3 sequence is 14 residues long. The DNA of the CDR3 is TGTGCCAGCAGCCAAGACGGAGGCCCCCACGAGCAGTACTTC. Its translation is CASSQDGGPHEQYF. The variable domain in full, with the rest retrieved from reference TRBV7-3 and TRBJ2-7, is GAGVSQTPSNKVTEKGKYVELRCDPISGHTALYWYRQSLGQGPEFLIYFQGTGAADDSGLPNDRFFAVRPEGSVSTLKIQRTERGDSAVYLCASSQDGGPHEQYFGPGTRLTVT.

This clonotype has ten or more counts. The chain carries TRBV10-3 and TRBJ1-3; D possibly corresponds to TRBD1 (5 bases). CDR1 is ENHRY and CDR2 is SYGVKD in the germline V gene. V was shortened by 4 bases and J by 0 bases, with 13 bases between the two germline ends. There are 16 residues in the CDR3. The CDR3 nucleotides are TGTGCCATCAGTGGATCAGGGCAGAGCTCTGGAAACACCATATATTTT. It codes for CAISGSGQSSGNTIYF.

This clonotype was counted ten times or more. CDR3 in DNA: TGTGCCAGCAGTTTGTATGGGGCGTCGGGTGAAAAACTGTTTTTT. This gives the protein CASSLYGASGEKLFF. The chain carries TRBV12-3 or TRBV12-4 and TRBJ1-4; weak D call: TRBD1 (5 bases). The CDR3 runs 15 residues. V was clipped by 3 bases and J by 7 bases, with 15 bases between them.

The V gene is TRBV2, the J gene TRBJ1-6; D perhaps matches TRBD1 (5 bases). V shed 11 bases and J shed 5 bases, with 10 bases lying between them. The CDR3 is 12 residues long. The germline V gene encodes CDR1 SNHLY and CDR2 FYNNEI. The CDR3 loop reads CAGGTDNSPLHF. The CDR3 region has the DNA TGTGCCGGAGGGACGGATAATTCACCCCTCCACTTT.

A few counts support this clonotype. V gene TRBV5-1 combines with J gene TRBJ2-5, with D possibly being TRBD1 (6 bases). Germline values: CDR1 SGHRS, CDR2 YFSETQ. This CDR3 has 13 amino acids. Trimming left V 4 bases short and J 5 bases short, with 12 bases between. For the CDR3, the DNA is TGCGCCAGCAGCGTCACAGGGCGGGAGACCCAGTACTTC. Translated: CASSVTGRETQYF.

In its sample, this clonotype was seen many times. The J gene is TRBJ1-4, the V gene TRBV2; possibly TRBD1 for D (5 bases). Germline values: CDR1 SNHLY, CDR2 FYNNEI. The ends were cut back, 0 bases at V and 7 bases at J, with 24 bases in the middle. The CDR3 covers 19 residues. The CDR3: CASSEAEQALTEEGEKLFF. The CDR3 coding sequence is TGTGCCAGCAGTGAAGCGGAACAGGCTCTCACCGAGGAGGGTGAAAAACTGTTTTTT.

This rearrangement joins TRBV10-3 to TRBJ2-3; the D is unclear. This CDR3 comprises 14 residues. Germline CDR1 reads ENHRY; CDR2 reads SYGVKD. The V and J ends lost 3 bases and 1 base respectively, with 8 bases between them. CDR3 region: CAISEGKGTDTQYF. The CDR3 DNA reads TGTGCCATCAGTGAAGGGAAGGGCACAGATACGCAGTATTTT.

This chain links TRBV28 with TRBJ1-2; possibly TRBD1 for D (5 bases). The V end lost 1 base, the J end lost 3 bases, and 9 bases lay between the germline ends. The CDR3 is made up of 14 amino acids. Germline lookup yields CDR1 MDHEN and CDR2 SYDVKM. The CDR3 DNA is TGTGCCAGCAGTTTATTGCAGGGATACTATGGCTACACCTTC. Protein sequence: CASSLLQGYYGYTF.

In this sample, this clonotype turned up many times. This rearrangement joins TRBV7-2 to TRBJ2-5; D remains ambiguous. V lost 1 base, J lost 2 bases, and 8 bases lay in between. CDR3 length equals 14 residues. Germline V gene data show CDR1 as SGHTA and CDR2 as FQGNSA. CDR3 DNA: TGTGCCAGCAGCTTAGAAGCCTTTCAAGAGACCCAGTACTTC. Translation: CASSLEAFQETQYF.

This chain connects TRBV4-1 to TRBJ2-7, with unresolved D. CDR1 is MGHRA, CDR2 YSYEKL, per germline. CDR3 size: 15 residues. Trimming removed 3 bases at V and 3 bases at J, with 15 bases between. The CDR3 sequence is CASSQSAAAVYEQYF. CDR3 DNA: TGCGCCAGCAGCCAGTCCGCCGCGGCCGTCTACGAGCAGTACTTC.

CDR3 sequence (DNA): TGTGCCAGCAGCTTAGGAGTTGGAGCGGGACGCCAAGAGACCCAGTACTTC. This sequence encodes CASSLGVGAGRQETQYF. This chain connects TRBV11-2 to TRBJ2-5, with TRBD2 matching 7 bases. V trimming: 1 base; J trimming: 1 base; junction bases outside the gene matches: 9. The germline V gene has CDR1 SGHAT and CDR2 FQNNGV. The CDR3 is 17 amino acids.